The entry that follows covers one TCR beta chain sequence. Generated by immunoSEQ multiplex PCR, the TCRdb table keeps only in-frame clones and is missing some. The sample lists 60,000 to 100,000 clones, 85% to 90% occurring once. The sample comes from a study of blood T cell repertoires in COVID-19. Study overall: There were acute and convalescent COVID-19 samples, and they came from the United States, Italy and Spain. In each case, the material was cDNA or gDNA derived from T cells, B-cell-depleted T cells, or PBMCs.

The CDR3 sequence is 13 residues long. Trimming left V 7 bases short and J 2 bases short, with 11 bases between. Germline CDR1 is SNHLY and CDR2 is FYNNEI. The sequence was obtained from a man aged 50-59 years with active COVID-19. The genes are TRBV2 and TRBJ1-1; D is ambiguous. Input material: peripheral blood. The CDR3 nucleotides read TGTGCCAGCATGAGGCTCGGAAACACTGAAGCTTTCTTT. Amino acids: CASMRLGNTEAFF.